Each of the 7 T cell receptor beta chains below was sequenced from the same sample in a study of early T cells in non-severe SARS-CoV-2 infection. TCRdb reprocessed the 5' RACE reads with MiXCR, giving one entry per CDR3 protein. Of about 55,000 distinct CDR3 sequences listed, 9.5% to 15% were seen once; the top ten hold less than 4.5%. Sequences were obtained from whole blood. These TCRs come from an adult who was a healthcare worker with PCR-confirmed SARS-CoV-2 infection or an uninfected control (not recorded which).

Regarding this clonotype: The junction shows a germline mismatch at one end, possibly a read error. J is TRBJ2-7 and V is TRBV7-8; 9 nucleotides line up with TRBD1. There are 16 residues in the CDR3. Germline CDR1 SGHVS, CDR2 FQNEAQ. As DNA, the CDR3 is TGTGCCGGCAGCTCCTACAGGGGGCTTAGCTCCTACGAGCAGTACTTC. Protein sequence: CAGSSYRGLSSYEQYF.

The chain has TRBV5-1 and TRBJ1-6; the D gene is possibly TRBD1 (5 bases). Between the trimmed V and J ends, which lost 1 base and 10 bases, there was a span of 12 bases. CDR1 and CDR2 from the germline V gene are SGHRS and YFSETQ. CDR3 length: 14 amino acids. CDR3 protein: CASSLLEGKSPLHF. CDR3 sequence (DNA): TGCGCCAGCAGCTTGTTAGAGGGGAAATCACCCCTCCACTTT.

The table lists this clonotype with many counts. The chain carries TRBV5-6 and TRBJ1-2; D is unclear. Germline V gives CDR1 SGHDT, CDR2 YYEEEE. The CDR3 length is 13 residues. Trimming cost V 7 bases and J 5 bases, with 15 bases left between them. The CDR3 loop reads CASREENNYGYTF. In nucleotides, the CDR3 is TGTGCCAGCCGGGAGGAGAATAATTATGGCTACACCTTC. Together with reference TRBV5-6 and TRBJ1-2, the CDR3 gives the full variable domain: DAGVTQSPTHLIKTRGQQVTLRCSPKSGHDTVSWYQQALGQGPQFIFQYYEEEERQRGNFPDRFSGHQFPNYSSELNVNALLLGDSALYLCASREENNYGYTFGSGTRLTVV.

The chain joins TRBV9 to TRBJ2-7, with 9 nucleotides matching TRBD2. V was clipped by 3 bases and J by 5 bases; unmatched bases: 12. The CDR3 is made up of 16 amino acids. Germline V gene sequence: CDR1 SGDLS, CDR2 YYNGEE. The CDR3 DNA reads as TGTGCCAGCAGCGCCTCAGGATGGACTAGCGCCCACGAGCAGTACTTC. The encoded protein is CASSASGWTSAHEQYF.

The genes are TRBV4-2 and TRBJ2-1; D unclear. V shed 0 bases and J shed 5 bases, with 11 bases lying between them. Germline CDR1 and CDR2: LGHNA and YNFKEQ. The CDR3 covers 15 residues. CDR3 nucleotide sequence: TGTGCCAGCAGCCAAGATTGGCAGGCGGACAATGAGCAGTTCTTC. Amino acids: CASSQDWQADNEQFF.

About this clonotype: It may be a read error: a sequence one base away is much more abundant. The rearrangement links TRBV6-6 to TRBJ1-4; D is possibly TRBD1 (6 bases). The CDR3 has 14 residues. From germline, CDR1 is MNHNY and CDR2 SVGAGI (reference sequence). CDR3 DNA: TGTGCCAACAGTTACCACAGGGACAATGAAAAACTGTTTTTT. Residues: CANSYHRDNEKLFF.

This clonotype was recorded a few times. The J gene is TRBJ2-3, the V gene TRBV30, with 15 bases aligning to TRBD2. The J segment lost 5 bases and the V segment lost 1 base, leaving 10 bases of the junction unmatched. Germline-derived CDR1 and CDR2 are GTSNPN and SVGIG (reference sequence). The CDR3 has 18 residues. The CDR3 region is CAWSGPGLAGGLGDTQYF. The CDR3 DNA sequence: TGTGCCTGGAGTGGCCCGGGACTAGCGGGAGGCCTTGGAGATACGCAGTATTTT.